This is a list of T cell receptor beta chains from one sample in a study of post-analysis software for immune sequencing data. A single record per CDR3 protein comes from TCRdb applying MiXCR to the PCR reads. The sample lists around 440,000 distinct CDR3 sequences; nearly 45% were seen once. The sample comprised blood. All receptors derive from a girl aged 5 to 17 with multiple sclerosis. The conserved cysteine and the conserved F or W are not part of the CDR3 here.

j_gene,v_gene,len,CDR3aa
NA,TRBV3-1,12,ASSQDATSPEQY
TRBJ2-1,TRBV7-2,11,ASSLARNNEQF
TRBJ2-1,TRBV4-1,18,ASSQDGRLAGVHGYNEQF
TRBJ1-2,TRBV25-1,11,ASSMTTGVGYT
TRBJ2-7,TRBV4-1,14,ASSPPAAGGFYEQY
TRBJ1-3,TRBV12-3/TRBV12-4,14,ASRRTGGAGGNTIY
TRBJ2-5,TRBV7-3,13,ASSSTSGVHNEQY
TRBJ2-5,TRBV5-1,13,ASSFLRGTSYEEY
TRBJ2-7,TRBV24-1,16,ATSDFRWGDASSYGQY
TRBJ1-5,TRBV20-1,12,SAKDTGGNQPQH
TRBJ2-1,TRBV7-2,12,ASSPERVGNEQF
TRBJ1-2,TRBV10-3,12,AISVTGDRYGYT
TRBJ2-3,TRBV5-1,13,ASSFFSDGTDTQY
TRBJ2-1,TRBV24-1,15,ATSELETSGSYNEQF
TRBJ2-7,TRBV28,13,ASSLRNYIGGEQY
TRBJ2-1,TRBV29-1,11,SVEGGTNNEQF
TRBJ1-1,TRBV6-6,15,ASSYSLVGSTGKSAF
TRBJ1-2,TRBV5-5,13,ASSLGRGPNYGYT
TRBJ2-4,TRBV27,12,ASSSALAKNIQY
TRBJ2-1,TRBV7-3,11,ASSSDPSQEQF
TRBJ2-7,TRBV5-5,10,ASSQTYYEQY
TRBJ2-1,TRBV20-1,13,SARNPSGAYNEQF
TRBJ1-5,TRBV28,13,ASSTQQGVGQPQH
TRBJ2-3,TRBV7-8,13,ASSRGASRTDTQY
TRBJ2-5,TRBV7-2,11,ASSLVVMETQY
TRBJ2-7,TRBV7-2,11,ASLDRGGYEQY
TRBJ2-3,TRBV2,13,ASTRPRIGTDTQY
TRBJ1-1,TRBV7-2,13,ASSLGAGEYAEAF
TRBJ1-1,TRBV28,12,ASTTGDRVLGAF
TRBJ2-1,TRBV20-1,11,SATQPGRDEQF
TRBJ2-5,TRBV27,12,ASSRVSEGETQY
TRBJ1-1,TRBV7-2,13,ASSLWGGLNTEAF
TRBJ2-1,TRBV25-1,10,ASQKGRNEQF
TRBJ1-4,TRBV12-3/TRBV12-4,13,ASSLWGTLSEKLF
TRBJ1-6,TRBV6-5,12,AISIQPYNSPLH
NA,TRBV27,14,ASSPLGLAGEYEQY
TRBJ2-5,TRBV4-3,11,AGSQATGGEQY
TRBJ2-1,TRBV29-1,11,SVGVAGDWEQF
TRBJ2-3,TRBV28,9,ASSFGATQY
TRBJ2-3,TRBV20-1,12,SAGLAGGPNTQY
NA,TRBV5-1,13,ASSTMGGSYNEQY
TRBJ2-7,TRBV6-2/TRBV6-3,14,ASSQQTSGPSYEQY
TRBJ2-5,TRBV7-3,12,ASSSAGPWETQY
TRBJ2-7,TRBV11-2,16,ASSLELVTFGHYNEQY
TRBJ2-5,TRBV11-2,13,ASSPAGLAGETQY
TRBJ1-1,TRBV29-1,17,SVEGRGRGRGPMNTEAF
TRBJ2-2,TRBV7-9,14,ASSLGDRESTGELF
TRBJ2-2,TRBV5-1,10,ASWPYTGELF
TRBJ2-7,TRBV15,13,ATSRVGTLAHEQY
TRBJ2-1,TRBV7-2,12,ASSLLGSYNEQF
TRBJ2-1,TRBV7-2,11,AGTAYSYNEQF
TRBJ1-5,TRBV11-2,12,ASSIQGSNQPQH
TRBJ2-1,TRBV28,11,ASSLSGSNEQF
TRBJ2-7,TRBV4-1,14,ASSQDTTWVSYEQY